This entry lists 16 T cell receptor beta chains sequenced from one sample in a study of STAT5B mutations in CD4+ large granular lymphocyte leukemia. Sequenced by immunoSEQ multiplex PCR; TCRdb stores in-frame clones only, minus some. The sample carries roughly 30,000 clones, approximately 79% recorded once. The material sequenced was CD4+ T cells from blood buffy coats. The receptors come from a human donor in good health.

The chain couples TRBV5-4 to TRBJ2-3, with 9 positions matching TRBD2. The germline V gene encodes CDR1 SGHNT and CDR2 YYREEE (reference sequence). V shed 0 bases, J shed 5 bases, and the junction held 7 bases outside the gene matches. There are 16 residues in the CDR3. For the CDR3, the DNA is TGTGCCAGCAGCTTGGATGGCGGGGGGGCCGGAGATACGCAGTATTTT. Residues: CASSLDGGGAGDTQYF.

This sequence joins TRBV2 and TRBJ1-5; no firm D call. The CDR3 runs 14 residues. Trimming shortened V by 3 bases and J by 3 bases, and 9 bases separated the two germline ends. The germline V gene has CDR1 SNHLY and CDR2 FYNNEI. The chain's CDR3 is CASSDRLPNQPQHF. CDR3 in DNA: TGTGCCAGCAGTGATCGCCTTCCCAATCAGCCCCAGCATTTT.

The chain carries TRBV25-1 and TRBJ2-2, with 12 bases lining up with TRBD2. The junction had 2 bases not matched to a gene; V was cut back by 6 bases and J by 6 bases. The CDR3 has 14 residues. Per germline, CDR1 MGHDK and CDR2 SYGVNS. CDR3 DNA: TGTGCCAGCAGAACTAGCGGGAGGTCCGGGGAGCTGTTTTTT. Translating gives CASRTSGRSGELFF.

The rearrangement uses TRBV10-3 and TRBJ1-4; TRBD1 matches 12 bases. V lost 4 bases to trimming and J lost 4 bases; unmatched junction nucleotides: 7. From germline, CDR1 is ENHRY and CDR2 SYGVKD. CDR3 length: 17 amino acids. CDR3 DNA sequence: TGTGCCATCAGTGGCGGGACAGGGGGCGCCGGTAATGAAAAACTGTTTTTT. This encodes CAISGGTGGAGNEKLFF.

The chain joins TRBV7-9 to TRBJ2-1; 7 bases align to TRBD2. The V and J ends lost 5 bases and 2 bases, in that order; junction bases with no gene match: 6. CDR3 length equals 15 residues. The germline gives CDR1 SEHNR, CDR2 FQNEAQ (reference sequence). CDR3 nucleotide sequence: TGTGCCAGCAGCCAGACTAGCAAGGCCTACAATGAGCAGTTCTTC. It specifies CASSQTSKAYNEQFF.

This clone occurred once. J is TRBJ1-2 and V is TRBV7-9, with D possibly being TRBD1 (5 bases). This CDR3 region has 13 residues. Germline loops: CDR1 SEHNR, CDR2 FQNEAQ (reference sequence). Trimming took 5 bases from V and 6 from J, leaving 13 bases between them. The CDR3, as DNA: TGTGCCAGCAGCCAAGGGACGGCAAATGGCTACACCTTC. Translated: CASSQGTANGYTF.

V gene TRBV9 combines with J gene TRBJ2-7; D is unresolved. Germline CDR1 and CDR2: SGDLS and YYNGEE. The CDR3 contains 12 residues. V lost 0 bases and J 8 bases, leaving 9 bases between the germline ends. The CDR3 sequence is CASSVGQEQQYF. CDR3 sequence (DNA): TGTGCCAGCAGCGTAGGTCAGGAGCAGCAGTACTTC.

This clone has just a few counts. J is TRBJ1-2 and V is TRBV5-1; D call uncertain. In germline, CDR1 is SGHRS, CDR2 YFSETQ. V was pared by 0 bases and J by 2 bases, with 5 bases between. The CDR3 loop spans 13 amino acids. This CDR3 reads CASSLDQNYGYTF. In DNA, the CDR3 is TGCGCCAGCAGCTTGGATCAGAACTATGGCTACACCTTC.

V usage is TRBV19 and J usage is TRBJ1-1; D is unclear. V lost 2 bases and J 6 bases, leaving 7 bases between the germline ends. In germline, CDR1 is LNHDA, CDR2 SQIVND (reference sequence). The CDR3 totals 12 residues. The CDR3 coding sequence is TGTGCCAGTAGTATAAGTGAACCTGAAGCTTTCTTT. Amino acids: CASSISEPEAFF.

V and J are TRBV2 and TRBJ1-2; 8 nucleotides agree with TRBD1. The length of the CDR3 is 14 residues. The junction had 7 bases not matched to a gene; V was cut back by 6 bases and J by 4 bases. Germline loops: CDR1 SNHLY, CDR2 FYNNEI. CDR3 nucleotides: TGTGCCAGCAGGAATGGCGGGACAGGCTATGGCTACACCTTC. It codes for CASRNGGTGYGYTF.

The CDR3 DNA is TGTGCCAGCAGCGAGCGCGGACTAGCGGGAGGCGGTGGGGCCAACGTCCTGACTTTC. It codes for CASSERGLAGGGGANVLTF. The rearrangement joins TRBV7-8 to TRBJ2-6, with TRBD2 identical over 14 bases. Germline assignment: CDR1 SGHVS and CDR2 FQNEAQ. The J segment lost 3 bases and the V segment lost 5 bases, leaving 9 bases of the junction unmatched. This CDR3 comprises 19 residues.

The rearrangement joins TRBV5-3 to TRBJ2-5, with unresolved D. TRBV5-3 is an open reading frame, and its role is uncertain. The ends were cut back, 3 bases at V and 14 bases at J, with 11 bases in the middle. The CDR3 covers 10 residues. The CDR3 nucleotides read TGTGCCAGAAGCTCGGGCCCCCGTTACTTC. Protein sequence: CARSSGPRYF.

This clone was observed a few times. The rearrangement uses TRBV2 and TRBJ1-6; tentatively, D is TRBD1 (5 bases). Per the germline V gene, CDR1 is SNHLY and CDR2 is FYNNEI. CDR3 length: 13 amino acids. V lost 4 bases and J lost 6, with 7 bases in between. CDR3: CASSAGINSPLHF. Written as DNA, the CDR3 is TGTGCCAGCAGTGCAGGGATTAATTCACCCCTCCACTTT.

The genes are TRBV2 and TRBJ2-5, with 15 bases fitting TRBD2. J lost 2 bases, V lost 5 bases, and 6 bases had no gene match. Germline assignment: CDR1 SNHLY and CDR2 FYNNEI. The CDR3 runs 17 residues. CDR3 sequence (DNA): TGTGCCAGCAGTCCGGGACTAGCGGGGGGAAGACAAGAGACCCAGTACTTC. It yields the protein CASSPGLAGGRQETQYF. The full variable domain, its missing parts supplied by reference TRBV2 and TRBJ2-5, is EPEVTQTPSHQVTQMGQEVILRCVPISNHLYFYWYRQILGQKVEFLVSFYNNEISEKSEIFDDQFSVERPDGSNFTLKIRSTKLEDSAMYFCASSPGLAGGRQETQYFGPGTRLLVL.

The rearrangement links TRBV7-9 to TRBJ2-1; D perhaps matches TRBD2 (6 bases). Trimming pared 1 base from V and 9 bases from J, leaving 10 bases between. The CDR3 runs 13 residues. Germline lookup yields CDR1 SEHNR and CDR2 FQNEAQ (reference sequence). The DNA of the CDR3 is TGTGCCAGCAGCTTAGTTGTGGGGGGTGAGCAGTTCTTC. Its protein is CASSLVVGGEQFF.

V gene TRBV28 combines with J gene TRBJ2-1; 9 bases match TRBD1. The CDR3 is 15 amino acids. V lost 6 bases and J lost 7; bases outside the gene matches: 10. Germline loops: CDR1 MDHEN, CDR2 SYDVKM. CDR3 in amino acids: CASSPPGQGGNEQFF. The CDR3 DNA reads TGTGCCAGCAGCCCCCCGGGACAGGGAGGAAATGAGCAGTTCTTC.